The 23 T cell receptor beta chains presented below share a single source sample, sequenced in a study of metastatic and nonmetastatic thyroid tumors (dated by TCRdb to about 2020). The library came from PCR. Sequencer: Illumina HiSeq 4000. TCRdb passed the public sequencing reads through fastp at Q25 and MiXCR, retaining productive beta sequences. The table for this sample lists tens of thousands of clones; 10% to 15% of them were counted only once. In total, the top ten clones hold about a sixth of the sample. No treatment had been received by any patient before thyroid surgery. Sample: blood. Source of these receptors: a female donor with papillary thyroid cancer or a benign thyroid nodule (not recorded which). Some clones in this sample may be carry-over from other donors' samples.

This clone was picked up many times. V usage is TRBV2 and J usage is TRBJ2-3, with no clear D. Trimming removed 9 bases at V and 2 bases at J, with 6 bases between. CDR3 length equals 11 residues. Germline values: CDR1 SNHLY, CDR2 FYNNEI. CDR3 loop: CARAFTDTQYF. The CDR3 nucleotides are TGTGCCAGAGCGTTCACAGATACGCAGTATTTT.

The rearrangement joins TRBV28 to TRBJ2-1; 9 bases fit TRBD2. The CDR3 length is 19 residues. From germline, CDR1 is MDHEN and CDR2 SYDVKM. J lost 3 bases, V lost 4 bases, and 16 bases had no gene match. The CDR3, as DNA: TGTGCCAGCAGTTCTCACTTCGGGGTAGCGGGAGACATCTACAATGAGCAGTTCTTC. Its translation is CASSSHFGVAGDIYNEQFF.

The gene calls are TRBV28 and TRBJ2-3; no clear D. V gave up 6 bases and J gave up 2 bases, with 12 bases separating them. Germline V CDR1 and CDR2: MDHEN, SYDVKM. CDR3 length: 14 residues. The CDR3 region is CASRRSGDTDTQYF. DNA of the CDR3: TGTGCCAGCAGGCGATCGGGCGACACAGATACGCAGTATTTT.

V usage is TRBV28 and J usage is TRBJ2-1; D possibly corresponds to TRBD2 (5 bases). This CDR3 is 13 amino acids long. V shed 7 bases and J shed 9 bases, with 16 bases lying between them. Germline V CDR1 and CDR2: MDHEN, SYDVKM. CDR3 residues: CASIRAGSGEQFF. CDR3 nucleotides: TGTGCCAGCATCCGCGCGGGTTCGGGTGAGCAGTTCTTC.

This clone was found many times. The chain combines TRBV9 with TRBJ2-1; 7 nucleotides line up with TRBD2. CDR3 length: 15 amino acids. Looked up from germline, CDR1 is SGDLS and CDR2 is YYNGEE. J gave up 7 bases and V 2 bases, and 9 bases lay outside the gene matches. This CDR3 reads CASSVSGLGRNEQFF. The CDR3 bases are TGTGCCAGCAGCGTTTCGGGACTCGGGAGGAATGAGCAGTTCTTC.

This clone was counted a few times. V is TRBV6-1 and J is TRBJ2-1; weak D call: TRBD2 (5 bases). The CDR3 runs to 14 residues. V dropped 7 bases and J dropped 4 bases, with 14 bases sitting between them. The germline gives CDR1 MNHNS, CDR2 SASEGT. CDR3 sequence (DNA): TGTGCCAGCATTCGCTTACGGGGATACAATGAGCAGTTCTTC. It is translated as CASIRLRGYNEQFF.

This clone was counted many times. The chain combines TRBV19 with TRBJ1-1; a weak D match, TRBD1 (5 bases). Germline V gene data show CDR1 as LNHDA and CDR2 as SQIVND (reference sequence). The CDR3 length is 17 residues. V lost 6 bases, J lost 0 bases, and 20 bases lay in between. The CDR3 protein is CASRQETSRWVNTEAFF. The CDR3 bases are TGTGCCAGTAGACAGGAGACGTCGAGATGGGTGAACACTGAAGCTTTCTTT.

This clone has at least ten counts. V gene TRBV6-1 combines with J gene TRBJ1-2; 7 nucleotides agree with TRBD1. V trimming: 7 bases; J trimming: 10 bases; junction bases outside the gene matches: 12. The CDR3 has 13 amino acids. Germline CDR1 MNHNS, CDR2 SASEGT. The CDR3 region has the DNA TGTGCCAGCAAAAAAGACAGGGAGTTTGACTACACCTTC. Its translation: CASKKDREFDYTF.

This clone has at least ten counts. The chain combines TRBV12-3 or TRBV12-4 with TRBJ1-4; D is undetermined. This CDR3 spans 13 amino acids. V lost 11 bases and J lost 1, with 11 bases in between. CDR3 amino acids: CASKPGTNEKLFF. The CDR3 DNA reads as TGTGCCTCCAAGCCGGGAACTAATGAAAAACTGTTTTTT.

This clone was counted ten times or more. This chain uses TRBV9 with TRBJ2-1; TRBD1 matches at 9 bases. CDR3 length equals 18 residues. The V gene's germline CDR1 is SGDLS and CDR2 YYNGEE. The V and J ends lost 4 bases and 8 bases, in that order; junction bases with no gene match: 19. The CDR3 bases are TGTGCCAGCAGCTCCCGCCCCTTTCCGGGACAGGGCGAGGATGAGCAGTTCTTC. Translating gives CASSSRPFPGQGEDEQFF.

This clone has a single count. The junction departs from the called germline gene at one end, perhaps through a read error. The genes are TRBV20-1 and TRBJ2-5; 8 nucleotides align to TRBD1. Germline CDR1 and CDR2: DFQATT and SNEGSKA (reference sequence). The CDR3 totals 13 residues. For the CDR3, the DNA is TGCAGTGCTCGAGACAGGGGCGGAGGGAACCAGTACTTC. Its protein product is CSARDRGGGNQYF.

The chain links TRBV20-1 to TRBJ2-7; TRBD2 matches 10 bases. The CDR3 is 16 residues long. V dropped 1 base and J dropped 4; count of bases not matched to a gene: 10. Germline V gene sequence: CDR1 DFQATT, CDR2 SNEGSKA (reference sequence). The CDR3: CSARAGLATLVYEQYF. DNA for the CDR3: TGCAGTGCTAGAGCGGGACTAGCGACCCTTGTGTACGAGCAGTACTTC.

In its sample, this clone was seen many times. This chain links TRBV30 with TRBJ2-5, with 8 positions matching TRBD2. This CDR3 has 14 residues. Germline assignment: CDR1 GTSNPN and CDR2 SVGIG (reference sequence). The V segment lost 0 bases and the J segment 4 bases; nucleotides outside the gene matches: 4. The CDR3 region is CAWSVGLAGETQYF. In nucleotides, the CDR3 is TGTGCCTGGAGTGTAGGCCTAGCGGGAGAGACCCAGTACTTC. Full variable domain (rest looked up from reference TRBV30 and TRBJ2-5): SQTIHQWPATLVQPVGSPLSLECTVEGTSNPNLYWYRQAAGRGLQLLFYSVGIGQISSEVPQNLSASRPQDRQFILSSKKLLLSDSGFYLCAWSVGLAGETQYFGPGTRLLVL.

In this sample, this clone turned up many times. The rearrangement joins TRBV28 to TRBJ2-7; a possible D gene is TRBD2 (6 bases). Trimming took 4 bases from V and 0 from J, leaving 16 bases between them. The germline V gene encodes CDR1 MDHEN and CDR2 SYDVKM. The CDR3 length is 16 residues. The CDR3 sequence is CASSSPGSGSSYEQYF. In DNA form, the CDR3 reads TGTGCCAGCAGTTCTCCGGGTAGCGGAAGCTCCTACGAGCAGTACTTC.

The chain joins TRBV30 to TRBJ1-2; the D gene is possibly TRBD1 (5 bases). The CDR3 is 13 amino acids. CDR1 and CDR2 (germline): GTSNPN, SVGIG (reference sequence). The V end was cut by 2 bases, the J end by 6 bases, with 13 bases between. The CDR3 nucleotides read TGTGCCTGGAGTAACTATGGGGCGAATGGCTACACCTTC. The encoded protein is CAWSNYGANGYTF. Variable domain in full (rest from reference TRBV30 and TRBJ1-2): SQTIHQWPATLVQPVGSPLSLECTVEGTSNPNLYWYRQAAGRGLQLLFYSVGIGQISSEVPQNLSASRPQDRQFILSSKKLLLSDSGFYLCAWSNYGANGYTFGSGTRLTVV.

This clone appeared many times. This rearrangement joins TRBV19 to TRBJ2-7; 13 nucleotides agree with TRBD2. This CDR3 contains 16 residues. Germline-derived CDR1 and CDR2 are LNHDA and SQIVND (reference sequence). V was pared by 3 bases and J by 2 bases, with 4 bases of the junction left unmatched. CDR3 amino acids: CASSIKLAGGPYEQYF. The CDR3 DNA follows: TGTGCCAGTAGTATCAAACTAGCGGGAGGGCCCTACGAGCAGTACTTC.

The rearrangement uses TRBV3-1 and TRBJ2-3; no definite D call. This CDR3 is built from 15 residues. The germline gives CDR1 LGHDT, CDR2 YNNKEL (reference sequence). The V gene lost 0 bases and the J gene lost 5 bases, with 12 bases spanning the gap. CDR3 sequence: CASSQDRIGGDTQYF. The CDR3 bases are TGTGCCAGCAGCCAAGATCGGATCGGCGGAGATACGCAGTATTTT.

This sequence joins TRBV30 and TRBJ1-2; unclear D gene. CDR3 length: 12 residues. V shed 0 bases and J shed 5 bases, with 7 bases lying between them. Germline lookup yields CDR1 GTSNPN and CDR2 SVGIG (reference sequence). The chain's CDR3 is CAWSVPGYGYTF. CDR3 bases: TGTGCCTGGAGTGTACCCGGGTATGGCTACACCTTC.

This clone has at least ten counts. The V call is TRBV30, the J call TRBJ1-2; no reliable D call. Germline V gene data show CDR1 as GTSNPN and CDR2 as SVGIG (reference sequence). Trimming removed 3 bases at V and 1 base at J, with 6 bases between. This CDR3 is built from 12 residues. The CDR3 DNA follows: TGTGCCTGGAGCAAGCTTAACTATGGCTACACCTTC. Translated, it gives CAWSKLNYGYTF.

Sample share makes this clone medium-sized (0.01 to 0.1%). The chain uses TRBV6-2 or TRBV6-3 and TRBJ2-3; D gene unclear. Trimming stripped 0 bases from V and 5 bases from J, with 9 bases between. This CDR3 has 14 amino acids. Germline V CDR1 and CDR2: MNHEY, SVGEGT. The CDR3 reads CASSYSPSGDTQYF. DNA of the CDR3: TGTGCCAGCAGTTACTCTCCCAGTGGAGATACGCAGTATTTT.

The chain couples TRBV9 to TRBJ1-1, with D maybe TRBD1 (6 bases). This CDR3 is built from 15 residues. V was pared by 1 base and J by 0 bases, with 10 bases between. Germline CDR1 SGDLS, CDR2 YYNGEE. The CDR3 DNA follows: TGTGCCAGCAGCGTAAGTGGACAGATGAACACTGAAGCTTTCTTT. Its translation is CASSVSGQMNTEAFF.

This clone was observed at least ten times. The V gene is TRBV25-1, the J gene TRBJ2-1; the D is unclear. Germline CDR1 is MGHDK and CDR2 is SYGVNS. The CDR3 is 14 residues long. V was clipped by 5 bases and J by 9 bases, with 17 bases between them. The CDR3 reads CASSLWGPQGEQFF. The CDR3 bases are TGTGCCAGCAGTTTGTGGGGTCCCCAAGGTGAGCAGTTCTTC.

Comment on this clone: It is likely a read error, because the conserved phenylalanine at the end of the CDR3 is missing. J is TRBJ1-2 and V is TRBV4-1; D uncertain. With 4 bases removed from V and 3 bases from J, the gap between germline ends came to 6 bases. The CDR3 sequence is 12 residues long. The germline V gene encodes CDR1 MGHRA and CDR2 YSYEKL. CDR3 sequence (DNA): TGCGCCAGCAGCCTCGAACACTATGGCTACACCTTG. This gives the protein CASSLEHYGYTL.